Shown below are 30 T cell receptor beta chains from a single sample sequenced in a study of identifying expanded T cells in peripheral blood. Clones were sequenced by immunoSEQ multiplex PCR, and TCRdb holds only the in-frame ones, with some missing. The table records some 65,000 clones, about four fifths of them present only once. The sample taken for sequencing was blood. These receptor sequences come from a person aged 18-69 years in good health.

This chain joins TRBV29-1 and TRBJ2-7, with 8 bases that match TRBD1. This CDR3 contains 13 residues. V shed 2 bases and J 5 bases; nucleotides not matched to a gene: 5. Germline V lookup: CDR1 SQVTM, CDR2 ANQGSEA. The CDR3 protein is CSVEQGAVDEQYF. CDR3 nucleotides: TGCAGCGTTGAACAGGGGGCTGTCGACGAGCAGTACTTC.

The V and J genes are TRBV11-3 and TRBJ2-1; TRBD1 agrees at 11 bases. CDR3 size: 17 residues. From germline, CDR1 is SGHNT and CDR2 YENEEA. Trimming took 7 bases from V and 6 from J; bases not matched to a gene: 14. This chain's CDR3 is CASTTNLPGTGGNEQFF. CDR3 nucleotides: TGTGCCAGCACCACAAACCTTCCCGGGACAGGGGGCAATGAGCAGTTCTTC.

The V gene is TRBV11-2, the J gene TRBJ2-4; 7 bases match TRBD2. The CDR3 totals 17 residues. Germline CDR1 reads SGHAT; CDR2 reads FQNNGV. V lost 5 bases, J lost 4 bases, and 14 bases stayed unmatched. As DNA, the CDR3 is TGTGCCAGCAGCCCGATCGGAGGGGAGGGGTTGAAAAACATTCAGTACTTC. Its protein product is CASSPIGGEGLKNIQYF.

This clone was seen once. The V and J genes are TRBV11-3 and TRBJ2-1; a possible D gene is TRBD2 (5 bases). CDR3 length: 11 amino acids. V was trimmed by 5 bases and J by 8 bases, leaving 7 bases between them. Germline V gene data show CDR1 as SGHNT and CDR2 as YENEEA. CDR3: CASSGSYEQFF. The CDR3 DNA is TGTGCCAGCAGCGGGAGTTATGAGCAGTTCTTC.

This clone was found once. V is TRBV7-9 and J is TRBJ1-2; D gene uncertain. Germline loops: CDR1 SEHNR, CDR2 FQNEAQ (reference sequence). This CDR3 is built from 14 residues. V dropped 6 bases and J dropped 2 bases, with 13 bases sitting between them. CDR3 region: CASSGVGQNYGYTF. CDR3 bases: TGTGCCAGCAGTGGGGTCGGGCAGAACTATGGCTACACCTTC. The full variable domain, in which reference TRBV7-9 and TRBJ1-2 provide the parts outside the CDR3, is DTGVSQNPRHKITKRGQNVTFRCDPISEHNRLYWYRQTLGQGPEFLTYFQNEAQLEKSRLLSDRFSAERPKGSFSTLEIQRTEQGDSAMYLCASSGVGQNYGYTFGSGTRLTVV.

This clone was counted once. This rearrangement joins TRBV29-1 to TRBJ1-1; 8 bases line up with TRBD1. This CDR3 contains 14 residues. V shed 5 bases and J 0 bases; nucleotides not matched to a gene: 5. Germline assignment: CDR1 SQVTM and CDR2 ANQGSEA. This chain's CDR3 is CSVSTGAMNTEAFF. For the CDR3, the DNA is TGCAGCGTTTCGACAGGGGCGATGAACACTGAAGCTTTCTTT.

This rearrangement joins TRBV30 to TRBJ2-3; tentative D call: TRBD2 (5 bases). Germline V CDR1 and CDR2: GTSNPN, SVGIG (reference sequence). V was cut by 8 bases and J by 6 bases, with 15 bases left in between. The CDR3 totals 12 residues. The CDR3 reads CALGGGWDTQYF. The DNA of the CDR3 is TGTGCCCTCGGAGGTGGGTGGGATACGCAGTATTTT.

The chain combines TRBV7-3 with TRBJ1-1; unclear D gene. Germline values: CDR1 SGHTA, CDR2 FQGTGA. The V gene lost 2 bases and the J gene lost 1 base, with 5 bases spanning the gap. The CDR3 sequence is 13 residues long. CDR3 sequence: CASSLRSNTEAFF. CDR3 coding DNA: TGTGCCAGCAGCTTACGGTCGAACACTGAAGCTTTCTTT.

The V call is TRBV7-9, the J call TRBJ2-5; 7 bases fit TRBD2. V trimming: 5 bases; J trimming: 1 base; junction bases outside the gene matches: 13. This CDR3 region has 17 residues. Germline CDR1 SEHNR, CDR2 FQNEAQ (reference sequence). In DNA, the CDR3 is TGTGCCAGCAGCCTTTATATAGGCGGGGGAGGCCAAGAGACCCAGTACTTC. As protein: CASSLYIGGGGQETQYF.

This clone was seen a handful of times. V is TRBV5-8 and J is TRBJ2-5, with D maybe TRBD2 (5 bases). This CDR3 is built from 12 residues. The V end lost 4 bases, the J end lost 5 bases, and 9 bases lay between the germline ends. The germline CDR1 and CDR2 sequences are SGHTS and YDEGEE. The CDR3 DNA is TGTGCCAGCAGCCCCGGGGTGGAGACCCAGTACTTC. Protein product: CASSPGVETQYF.

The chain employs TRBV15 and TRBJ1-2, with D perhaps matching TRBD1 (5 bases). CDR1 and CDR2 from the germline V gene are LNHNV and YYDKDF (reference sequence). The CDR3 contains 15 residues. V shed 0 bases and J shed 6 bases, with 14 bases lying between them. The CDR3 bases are TGTGCCACCAGCAGAGATGGGAGGGGCTATGATGGCTACACCTTC. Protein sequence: CATSRDGRGYDGYTF.

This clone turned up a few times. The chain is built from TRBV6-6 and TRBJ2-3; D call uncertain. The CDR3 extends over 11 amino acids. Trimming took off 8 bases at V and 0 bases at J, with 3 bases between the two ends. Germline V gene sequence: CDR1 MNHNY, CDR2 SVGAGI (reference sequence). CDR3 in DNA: TGTGCCAGCCAAAGCACAGATACGCAGTATTTT. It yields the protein CASQSTDTQYF.

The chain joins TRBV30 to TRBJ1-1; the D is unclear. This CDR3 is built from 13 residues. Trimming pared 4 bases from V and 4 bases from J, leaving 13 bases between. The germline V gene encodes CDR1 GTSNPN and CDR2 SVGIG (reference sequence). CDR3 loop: CAWTIGGITEAFF. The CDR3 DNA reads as TGTGCCTGGACAATAGGAGGAATCACTGAAGCTTTCTTT.

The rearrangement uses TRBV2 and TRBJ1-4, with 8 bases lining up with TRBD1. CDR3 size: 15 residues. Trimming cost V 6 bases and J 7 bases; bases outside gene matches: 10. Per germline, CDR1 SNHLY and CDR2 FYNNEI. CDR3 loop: CASSVLQGVIEKLFF. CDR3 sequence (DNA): TGTGCCAGCAGCGTCTTACAGGGGGTGATTGAAAAACTGTTTTTT.

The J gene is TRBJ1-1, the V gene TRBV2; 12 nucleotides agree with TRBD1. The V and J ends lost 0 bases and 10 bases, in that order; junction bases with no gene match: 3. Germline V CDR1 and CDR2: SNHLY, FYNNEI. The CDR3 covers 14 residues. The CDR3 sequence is CASSEAGTGGRAFF. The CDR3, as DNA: TGTGCCAGCAGTGAAGCCGGGACAGGGGGCCGAGCTTTCTTT.

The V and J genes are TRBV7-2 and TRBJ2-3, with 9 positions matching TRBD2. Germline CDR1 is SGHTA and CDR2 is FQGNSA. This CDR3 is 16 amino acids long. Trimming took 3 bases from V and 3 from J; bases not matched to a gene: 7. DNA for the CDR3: TGTGCCAGCAGCTTTCTAGCGGGGCGAGGTACAGATACGCAGTATTTT. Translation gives CASSFLAGRGTDTQYF.

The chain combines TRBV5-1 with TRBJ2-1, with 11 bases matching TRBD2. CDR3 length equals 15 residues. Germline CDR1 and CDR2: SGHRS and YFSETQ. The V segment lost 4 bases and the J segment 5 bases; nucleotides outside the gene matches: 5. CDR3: CASSALAGADNEQFF. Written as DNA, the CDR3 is TGCGCCAGCAGCGCACTAGCGGGAGCAGACAATGAGCAGTTCTTC.

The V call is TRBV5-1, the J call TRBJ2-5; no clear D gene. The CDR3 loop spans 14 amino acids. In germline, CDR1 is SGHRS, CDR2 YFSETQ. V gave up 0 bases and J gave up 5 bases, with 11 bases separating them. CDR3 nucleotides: TGCGCCAGCAGCTTGGCAAGGGTAGGGGAGACCCAGTACTTC. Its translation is CASSLARVGETQYF.

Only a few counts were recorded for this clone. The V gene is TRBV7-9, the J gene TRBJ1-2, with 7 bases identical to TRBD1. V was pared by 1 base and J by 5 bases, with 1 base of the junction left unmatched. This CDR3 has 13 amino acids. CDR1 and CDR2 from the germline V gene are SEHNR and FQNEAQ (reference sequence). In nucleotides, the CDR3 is TGTGCCAGCAGCTTAGGACAGGGTTATGGCTACACCTTC. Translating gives CASSLGQGYGYTF. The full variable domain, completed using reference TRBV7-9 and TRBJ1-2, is DTGVSQNPRHKITKRGQNVTFRCDPISEHNRLYWYRQTLGQGPEFLTYFQNEAQLEKSRLLSDRFSAERPKGSFSTLEIQRTEQGDSAMYLCASSLGQGYGYTFGSGTRLTVV.

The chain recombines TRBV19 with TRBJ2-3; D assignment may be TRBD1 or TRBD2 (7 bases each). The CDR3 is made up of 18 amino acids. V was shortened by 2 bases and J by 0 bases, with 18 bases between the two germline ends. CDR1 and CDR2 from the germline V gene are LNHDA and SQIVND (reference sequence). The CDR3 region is CASSIIQGGTLSTDTQYF. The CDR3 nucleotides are TGTGCCAGTAGTATAATCCAGGGGGGGACCCTGAGCACAGATACGCAGTATTTT.

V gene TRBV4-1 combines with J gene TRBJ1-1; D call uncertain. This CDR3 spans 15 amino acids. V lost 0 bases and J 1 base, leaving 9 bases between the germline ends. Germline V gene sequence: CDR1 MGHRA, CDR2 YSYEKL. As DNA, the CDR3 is TGCGCCAGCAGCCAAGACCTCCGAGGGAACACTGAAGCTTTCTTT. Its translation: CASSQDLRGNTEAFF.

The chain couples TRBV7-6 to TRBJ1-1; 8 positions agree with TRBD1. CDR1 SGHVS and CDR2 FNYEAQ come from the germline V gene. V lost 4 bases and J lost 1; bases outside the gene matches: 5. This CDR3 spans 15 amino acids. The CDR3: CASSSRTGRNTEAFF. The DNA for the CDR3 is TGTGCCAGCAGCTCCCGGACAGGGCGGAACACTGAAGCTTTCTTT. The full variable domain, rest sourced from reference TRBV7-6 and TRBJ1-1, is GAGVSQSPRYKVTKRGQDVALRCDPISGHVSLYWYRQALGQGPEFLTYFNYEAQQDKSGLPNDRFSAERPEGSISTLTIQRTEQRDSAMYRCASSSRTGRNTEAFFGQGTRLTVV.

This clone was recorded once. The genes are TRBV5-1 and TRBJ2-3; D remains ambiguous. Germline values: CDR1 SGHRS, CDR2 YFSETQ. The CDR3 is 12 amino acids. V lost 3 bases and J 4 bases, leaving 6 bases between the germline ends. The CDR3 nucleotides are TGCGCCAGCAGCTCTGATGCAGATACGCAGTATTTT. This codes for CASSSDADTQYF.

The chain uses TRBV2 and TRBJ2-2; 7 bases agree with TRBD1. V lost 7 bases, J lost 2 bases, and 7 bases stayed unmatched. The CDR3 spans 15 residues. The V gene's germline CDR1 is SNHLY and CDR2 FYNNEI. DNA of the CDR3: TGTGCCAGCATCTCCGACAGGGTTAACACCGGGGAGCTGTTTTTT. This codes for CASISDRVNTGELFF.

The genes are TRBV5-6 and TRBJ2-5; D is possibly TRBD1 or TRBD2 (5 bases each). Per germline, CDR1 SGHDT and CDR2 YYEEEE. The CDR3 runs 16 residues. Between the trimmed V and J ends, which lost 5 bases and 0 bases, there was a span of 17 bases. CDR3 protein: CASSAGADSYQETQYF. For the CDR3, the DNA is TGTGCCAGCAGTGCCGGGGCTGATTCGTACCAAGAGACCCAGTACTTC.

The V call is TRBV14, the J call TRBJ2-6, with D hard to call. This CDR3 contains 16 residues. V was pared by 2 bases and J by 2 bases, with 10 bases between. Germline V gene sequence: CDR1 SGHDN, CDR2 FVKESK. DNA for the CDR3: TGTGCCAGCAGCCAAAATCTGTCACCTGGGGCCAACGTCCTGACTTTC. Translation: CASSQNLSPGANVLTF.

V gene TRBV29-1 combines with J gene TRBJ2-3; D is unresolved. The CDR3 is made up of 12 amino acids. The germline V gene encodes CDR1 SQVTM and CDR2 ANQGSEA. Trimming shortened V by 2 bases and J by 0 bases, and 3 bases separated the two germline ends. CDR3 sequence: CSVEPSTDTQYF. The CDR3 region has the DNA TGCAGCGTTGAACCTAGCACAGATACGCAGTATTTT.

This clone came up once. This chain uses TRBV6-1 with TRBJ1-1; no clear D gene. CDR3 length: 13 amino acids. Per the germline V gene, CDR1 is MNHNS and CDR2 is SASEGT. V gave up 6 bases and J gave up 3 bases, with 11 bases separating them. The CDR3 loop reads CASRMDTYTEAFF. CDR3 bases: TGTGCCAGCAGGATGGATACATACACTGAAGCTTTCTTT.

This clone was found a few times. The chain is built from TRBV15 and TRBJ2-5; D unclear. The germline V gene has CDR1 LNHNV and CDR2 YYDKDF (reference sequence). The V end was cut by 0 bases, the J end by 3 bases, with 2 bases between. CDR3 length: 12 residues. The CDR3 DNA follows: TGTGCCACCAGCAGAGATAAAGAGACCCAGTACTTC. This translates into CATSRDKETQYF. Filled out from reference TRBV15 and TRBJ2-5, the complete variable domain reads DAMVIQNPRYQVTQFGKPVTLSCSQTLNHNVMYWYQQKSSQAPKLLFHYYDKDFNNEADTPDNFQSRRPNTSFCFLDIRSPGLGDTAMYLCATSRDKETQYFGPGTRLLVL.

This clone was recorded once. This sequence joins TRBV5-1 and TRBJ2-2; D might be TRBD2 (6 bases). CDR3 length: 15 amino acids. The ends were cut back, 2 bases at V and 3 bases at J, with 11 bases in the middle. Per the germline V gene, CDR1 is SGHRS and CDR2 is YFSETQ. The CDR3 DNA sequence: TGCGCCAGCAGCTTCCATAGCGGATACACCGGGGAGCTGTTTTTT. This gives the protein CASSFHSGYTGELFF.